This record covers a single TCR beta chain. Its cognate antigen is unknown. This sample is part of a study of cytomegalovirus exposure and HLA in healthy donors. The study's findings and limits: Confirmation was obtained in vitro that three CMV-associated chains are specific for CMV antigens. Reported performance of the classifier showed diagnosis of cytomegalovirus status with high specificity and sensitivity. First-cohort TCR clusters tended to co-occur in the 90 to 150 validation repertoires, a later analysis found.

Some clones are missing from TCRdb's copy, which holds only in-frame ones; the method was immunoSEQ multiplex PCR. The sample has 330,000 or so clones, 86% seen once; the top ten hold 0.75% to 0.85%. The validation cohort, a group of 90 to 150 subjects, included the donors and was separate from the roughly 670-subject first cohort. The V and J ends lost 0 bases and 2 bases respectively, with 11 bases between them. CDR1 SGHDT and CDR2 YYEEEE come from the germline V gene. The CDR3 contains 15 residues. Sequenced material: PBMCs. The chain links TRBV5-6 to TRBJ1-2, with D maybe TRBD1 (5 bases). This sequence originates from a woman aged 18-29 years in good health and CMV-seronegative. CDR3 bases: TGTGCCAGCAGCTTGGTCGCAGGGTCCAACTATGGCTACACCTTC. Translation gives CASSLVAGSNYGYTF.